The following is a TCR beta chain sequence with its context. This clonotype has just a few counts. This receptor's antigen is unknown. The record has no base qualities; no much larger clone is one base away. The meaning of the sample's treatment or condition label: live attenuated yellow fever vaccine strain. At every blood-draw timepoint, two biological replicates of bulk PBMCs were collected. PBMCs were isolated from peripheral blood using a standard Ficoll-Paque protocol. RNA was extracted with TriZol from bulk PBMCs, CD4 and CD8 fractions, and dextramer-positive and dextramer-negative fractions. The sample comes from a study of T cells after yellow fever vaccination (dated by TCRdb to about 2019). In the study overall: The SMART-Seq v4 Ultra Low Input RNA kit was used to prepare libraries from fractions with low cell numbers. To follow T-cell clones before and after both primary and booster YFV17D yellow fever vaccination, bulk TCR alpha and beta repertoires underwent longitudinal sequencing. Blood was drawn at multiple timepoints before and after primary and secondary immunization, with bulk PBMC replicates and cell subsets isolated. The cohort comprised two healthy male donors, one aged 18 to 30 and one aged 30 to 39 years.

CDR1 and CDR2 were assigned from the germline V gene as LGHNA and YNFKEQ. The CDR3 spans 15 residues, from the cysteine through the phenylalanine. The read is trimmed to its CDR3 DNA, 45 bases read in frame from base 1. V trim: 4 bases; J trim: 5 bases; unmatched bases: 11. Overall results and qualifications from the work: Only a couple of donors were included in the study, so the extent to which the findings can be generalized is limited. Computational filtering was needed because FACS-sorted repertoires could contain abundant contaminating clonotypes from the bulk population. A small share of clonotypes occurred in both CD4 and CD8 compartments, likely arising from convergent recombination. Most clones expanded after primary vaccination were re-detected after the booster (around 96% of CD4 and 88% of CD8), suggesting broad memory maintenance. The secondary T-cell response was weaker than the primary response but faster, peaking on day 5 instead of day 15.

TCR cDNA was synthesized by 5'RACE template switching, through which a universal primer site and unique molecular identifiers were introduced. Priming for cDNA synthesis came from both the TCR alpha and TCR beta constant segments. Two PCR steps were used to amplify libraries, with sample barcodes and sequencing adapters being added in the second step. Sequencing of libraries was performed on Illumina HiSeq 2500 (2x100 bp) or NovaSeq (2x150 bp). For the original study's pipeline: Reads were demultiplexed and collapsed into UMI consensus sequences with MIGEC, and V(D)J alignment was performed with MiXCR. Vaccine-responding clonotypes were identified with edgeR using replicate PBMC samples, with FDR below 0.01 and a log2 fold change above 5 up to day 15 being required. CD4 or CD8 identity was assigned to each bulk clonotype according to whether the clonotype was present at higher abundance in the sequenced CD4 repertoire or the sequenced CD8 repertoire. TCRdb redid the processing of the public reads, applying fastp at Q25 and MiXCR, and retained in-frame beta chains. Duplicate CDR3 protein sequences are folded into a single record with the most common DNA and genes. TCRdb's processing, not the study's, gives the V and J calls here. The table for this sample lists 510,000 or so distinct CDR3 sequences; 15% to 20% of them were counted only once. The ten largest clones take up roughly an eighth of the sample.

The receptor chain draws on TRBV4-2 and TRBJ2-7; 7 central nucleotides agree with TRBD1. Material: PBMCs, obtained 15 days after the yellow fever booster vaccination. This clonotype originated in a man between 25 and 39 years old who received the YFV17D yellow fever vaccine. The CDR3 in this case is CASSLATGFNNEQYF. The sequence in DNA is TGTGCCAGCAGCCTAGCGACAGGGTTTAATAACGAGCAGTACTTC.